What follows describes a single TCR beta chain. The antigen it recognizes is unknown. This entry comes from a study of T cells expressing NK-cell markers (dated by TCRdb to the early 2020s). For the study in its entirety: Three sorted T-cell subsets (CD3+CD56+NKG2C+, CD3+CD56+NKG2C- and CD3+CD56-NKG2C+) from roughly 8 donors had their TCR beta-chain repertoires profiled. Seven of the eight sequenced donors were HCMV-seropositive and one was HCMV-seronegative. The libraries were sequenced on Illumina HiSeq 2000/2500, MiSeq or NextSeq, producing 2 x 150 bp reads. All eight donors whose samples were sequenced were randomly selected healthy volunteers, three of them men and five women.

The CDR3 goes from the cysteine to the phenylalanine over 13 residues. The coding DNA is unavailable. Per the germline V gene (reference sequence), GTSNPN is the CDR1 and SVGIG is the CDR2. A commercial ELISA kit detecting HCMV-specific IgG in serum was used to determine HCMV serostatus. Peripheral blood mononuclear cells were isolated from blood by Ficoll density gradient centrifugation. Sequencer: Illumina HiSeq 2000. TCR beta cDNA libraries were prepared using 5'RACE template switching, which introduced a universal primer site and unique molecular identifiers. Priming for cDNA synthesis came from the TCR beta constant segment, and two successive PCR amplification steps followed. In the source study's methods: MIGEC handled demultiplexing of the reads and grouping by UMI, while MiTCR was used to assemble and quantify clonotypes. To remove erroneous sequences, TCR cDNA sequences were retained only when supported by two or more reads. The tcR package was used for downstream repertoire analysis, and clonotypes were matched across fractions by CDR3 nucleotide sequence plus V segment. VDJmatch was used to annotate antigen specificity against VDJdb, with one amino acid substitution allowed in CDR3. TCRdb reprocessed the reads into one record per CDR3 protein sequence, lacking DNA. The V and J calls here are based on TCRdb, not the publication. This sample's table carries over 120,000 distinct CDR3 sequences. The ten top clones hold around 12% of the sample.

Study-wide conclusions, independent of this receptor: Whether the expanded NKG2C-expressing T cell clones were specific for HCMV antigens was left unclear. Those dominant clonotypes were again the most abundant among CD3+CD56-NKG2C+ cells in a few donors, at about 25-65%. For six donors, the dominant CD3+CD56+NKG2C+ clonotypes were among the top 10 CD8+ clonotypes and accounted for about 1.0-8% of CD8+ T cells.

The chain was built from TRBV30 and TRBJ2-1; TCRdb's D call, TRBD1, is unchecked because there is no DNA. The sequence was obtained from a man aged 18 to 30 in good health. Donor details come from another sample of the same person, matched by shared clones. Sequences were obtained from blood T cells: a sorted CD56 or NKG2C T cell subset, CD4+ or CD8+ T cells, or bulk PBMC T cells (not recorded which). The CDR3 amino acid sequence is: CAWRQTGENEQFF.